Listed below are T cell receptor beta chains from one sample, sequenced in a study of cytomegalovirus exposure and HLA in healthy donors. Here immunoSEQ multiplex PCR was the method, and the copy in TCRdb shows in-frame clones only, minus some. Among 110,000 to 150,000 clones listed, roughly three quarters were seen once. Specimen: PBMCs. These receptors were collected from a male donor in good health and CMV-seronegative. The CDR3 runs from the conserved cysteine through the conserved F or W. D genes are given only for firm matches. Clone sizes are given selectively: once, few, many, or a class where the clone is expanded.

d_gene: TRBD1; abundance: .; v_gene: TRBV9; j_gene: TRBJ2-5; CDR3nt: TGTGCCAGCAGCGTAGCGGGACAGGGAGCGGGTGGGCAAGAGACCCAGTACTTC; CDR3aa: CASSVAGQGAGGQETQYF
d_gene: TRBD2; abundance: .; v_gene: TRBV5-4; j_gene: TRBJ2-1; CDR3nt: TGTGCCGGCGGGAGCGGGGGTTCCTACAATGAGCAGTTCTTC; CDR3aa: CAGGSGGSYNEQFF
d_gene: .; abundance: few; v_gene: TRBV4-2; j_gene: TRBJ1-6; CDR3nt: TGTGCCAGCAGCCAAGTAGGAACAGAGAATTCACCCCTCCACTTT; CDR3aa: CASSQVGTENSPLHF
d_gene: .; abundance: .; v_gene: TRBV6-5; j_gene: TRBJ1-3; CDR3nt: TGTGCCAGCAGTCCCTACGTTGGAAACACCATATATTTT; CDR3aa: CASSPYVGNTIYF
d_gene: .; abundance: .; v_gene: TRBV28; j_gene: TRBJ1-2; CDR3nt: TGTGCCAGCAGTTCCGCGGACAGCACTTTCTATGGCTACACCTTC; CDR3aa: CASSSADSTFYGYTF
d_gene: .; abundance: .; v_gene: TRBV30; j_gene: TRBJ1-1; CDR3nt: TGTGCCTGGAGTGTTGGAGGGATCTTAAAGGAAGCTTTCTTT; CDR3aa: CAWSVGGILKEAFF
d_gene: TRBD1; abundance: .; v_gene: TRBV5-6; j_gene: TRBJ1-6; CDR3nt: TGTGCCAGCAGCAGGGACAGGAGAAATTCACCCCTCCACTTT; CDR3aa: CASSRDRRNSPLHF
d_gene: .; abundance: .; v_gene: TRBV1; j_gene: TRBJ2-3; CDR3nt: TGCACCAGCAGCCCTGGGGGGGGCCACGGCACAGATACGCAGTATTTT; CDR3aa: CTSSPGGGHGTDTQYF
d_gene: .; abundance: .; v_gene: TRBV27; j_gene: TRBJ2-2; CDR3nt: TGTGCCAGCAGTTCCTACCTTGGGGAGCTGTTTTTT; CDR3aa: CASSSYLGELFF
d_gene: .; abundance: once; v_gene: TRBV6-1; j_gene: TRBJ2-1; CDR3nt: TGTGCCAGCAGTCTACGAGAGATATCCTACAATGAGCAGTTCTTC; CDR3aa: CASSLREISYNEQFF
d_gene: .; abundance: .; v_gene: TRBV9; j_gene: TRBJ2-7; CDR3nt: TGTGCCAGCAGCGTAGCCGAGACAGGAGCCTACGAGCAGTACTTC; CDR3aa: CASSVAETGAYEQYF
d_gene: .; abundance: .; v_gene: TRBV9; j_gene: TRBJ2-1; CDR3nt: TGTGCCAGCAGCGGAGGGTGGAGTAAGCAGTTCTTC; CDR3aa: CASSGGWSKQFF
d_gene: .; abundance: once; v_gene: TRBV5-1; j_gene: TRBJ1-1; CDR3nt: TGCGCCAGCAGCTTGGGGCAGGTTTTGACTGAAGCTTTCTTT; CDR3aa: CASSLGQVLTEAFF
d_gene: .; abundance: .; v_gene: TRBV29-1; j_gene: TRBJ1-2; CDR3nt: TGCAGCATTGGTCCCACAGTCCGGCGATGGGGCTACACCTTC; CDR3aa: CSIGPTVRRWGYTF
d_gene: .; abundance: .; v_gene: TRBV7-2; j_gene: TRBJ1-2; CDR3nt: TGTGCCAGCAGCTTAATGGGGGCGCAGAATGGCTACACCTTC; CDR3aa: CASSLMGAQNGYTF
d_gene: .; abundance: few; v_gene: TRBV28; j_gene: TRBJ1-2; CDR3nt: TGTGCCAGCAGTGAACAGGGAGACTATGGCTACACCTTC; CDR3aa: CASSEQGDYGYTF
d_gene: .; abundance: .; v_gene: TRBV19; j_gene: TRBJ1-4; CDR3nt: TGTGCCAGTATCGAGGGGACTGCGAATGAAAAACTGTTTTTT; CDR3aa: CASIEGTANEKLFF
d_gene: .; abundance: .; v_gene: TRBV30; j_gene: TRBJ1-5; CDR3nt: TGTGCCTGGAGTATGGCAGTTGATCAGCCCCAGCATTTT; CDR3aa: CAWSMAVDQPQHF
d_gene: TRBD2; abundance: .; v_gene: TRBV6-1; j_gene: TRBJ2-7; CDR3nt: TGTGCCAGCAGTGACTGGACTAGAACCTACGAGCAGTACTTC; CDR3aa: CASSDWTRTYEQYF
d_gene: .; abundance: .; v_gene: TRBV7-2; j_gene: TRBJ2-5; CDR3nt: TGTGCCAGCAGCTTCCACAGAGAGACCCAGTACTTC; CDR3aa: CASSFHRETQYF
d_gene: TRBD1; abundance: .; v_gene: TRBV13; j_gene: TRBJ2-5; CDR3nt: TGTGCCAGCGCAATACAGGGGGTAGGAGAGACCCAGTACTTC; CDR3aa: CASAIQGVGETQYF
d_gene: .; abundance: .; v_gene: TRBV7-2; j_gene: TRBJ1-6; CDR3nt: TGTGCCAGCAGCTTAGCGCGACAGTCACCCCTCCACTTT; CDR3aa: CASSLARQSPLHF
d_gene: TRBD1; abundance: .; v_gene: TRBV7-6; j_gene: TRBJ1-6; CDR3nt: TGTGCCAGCAGCTTAAACCCCACCGGGACAGGCCATTCACCCCTCCACTTT; CDR3aa: CASSLNPTGTGHSPLHF
d_gene: .; abundance: .; v_gene: TRBV4-2; j_gene: TRBJ2-2; CDR3nt: TGTGCCAGCAGCCAAGCTTCAGTATACACCGGGGAGCTGTTTTTT; CDR3aa: CASSQASVYTGELFF
d_gene: .; abundance: .; v_gene: TRBV18; j_gene: TRBJ2-7; CDR3nt: TGTGCCAGCTCATCGCAAACAGGGATTCCCTACGAGCAGTACTTC; CDR3aa: CASSSQTGIPYEQYF
d_gene: .; abundance: .; v_gene: TRBV7-2; j_gene: TRBJ2-5; CDR3nt: TGTGCCAGCAGTCAAGAACAGGGTAGGGCCCAGTACTTC; CDR3aa: CASSQEQGRAQYF
d_gene: TRBD1; abundance: .; v_gene: TRBV2; j_gene: TRBJ2-2; CDR3nt: TGTGCCAGCAGCACCGGGACAGGGGCCACCGGGGAGCTGTTTTTT; CDR3aa: CASSTGTGATGELFF
d_gene: TRBD1; abundance: .; v_gene: TRBV28; j_gene: TRBJ1-2; CDR3nt: TGTGCCAGCACCAGGACAGGAGTCTACACCTTC; CDR3aa: CASTRTGVYTF
d_gene: TRBD1; abundance: .; v_gene: TRBV7-2; j_gene: TRBJ1-5; CDR3nt: TGTGCCAGCACCGGGACAGGGACAGGTCAGCCCCAGCATTTT; CDR3aa: CASTGTGTGQPQHF
d_gene: TRBD1; abundance: .; v_gene: TRBV5-1; j_gene: TRBJ1-4; CDR3nt: TGCGCCAGCAGCTCCGGGACAGGGGGAACTTGGGAAAAACTGTTTTTT; CDR3aa: CASSSGTGGTWEKLFF
d_gene: TRBD2; abundance: .; v_gene: TRBV11-2; j_gene: TRBJ2-2; CDR3nt: TGTGCCAGCAGCTTAGAACTAGCGGGGGTCACCGGGGAGCTGTTTTTT; CDR3aa: CASSLELAGVTGELFF
d_gene: .; abundance: .; v_gene: TRBV9; j_gene: TRBJ1-5; CDR3nt: TGTGCCAGCAGCGTAGGAGGATATTGGAATCAGCCCCAGCATTTT; CDR3aa: CASSVGGYWNQPQHF
d_gene: TRBD2; abundance: once; v_gene: TRBV27; j_gene: TRBJ2-3; CDR3nt: TGTGCCAGCTCCCGGGGGGGGGCGGCAGGGACAGATACGCAGTATTTT; CDR3aa: CASSRGGAAGTDTQYF
d_gene: .; abundance: .; v_gene: TRBV5-1; j_gene: TRBJ1-1; CDR3nt: TGCGCCAGCAGCTTGGAGGGCGGGACTGAAGCTTTCTTT; CDR3aa: CASSLEGGTEAFF
d_gene: .; abundance: once; v_gene: TRBV5-4; j_gene: TRBJ1-2; CDR3nt: TGTGCCAGCAGCTTGGAGGGGAACTATGGCTACACCTTC; CDR3aa: CASSLEGNYGYTF
d_gene: .; abundance: .; v_gene: TRBV14; j_gene: TRBJ1-6; CDR3nt: TGTGCCAGCAGCCAAGCGGGAGATTCACCCCTCCACTTT; CDR3aa: CASSQAGDSPLHF
d_gene: TRBD2; abundance: once; v_gene: TRBV5-4; j_gene: TRBJ2-1; CDR3nt: TGTGCCAGCAGCCCTATCGGCGGGGGGGTAAGGAATGAGCAGTTCTTC; CDR3aa: CASSPIGGGVRNEQFF
d_gene: TRBD1; abundance: .; v_gene: TRBV28; j_gene: TRBJ2-4; CDR3nt: TGTGCCAGCAGTTTAAGGGACAGGGGGAACATTCAGTACTTC; CDR3aa: CASSLRDRGNIQYF
d_gene: .; abundance: few; v_gene: TRBV4-3; j_gene: TRBJ1-1; CDR3nt: TGCGCCAGCAGCCAAGATCCCGAGACTGAAGCTTTCTTT; CDR3aa: CASSQDPETEAFF